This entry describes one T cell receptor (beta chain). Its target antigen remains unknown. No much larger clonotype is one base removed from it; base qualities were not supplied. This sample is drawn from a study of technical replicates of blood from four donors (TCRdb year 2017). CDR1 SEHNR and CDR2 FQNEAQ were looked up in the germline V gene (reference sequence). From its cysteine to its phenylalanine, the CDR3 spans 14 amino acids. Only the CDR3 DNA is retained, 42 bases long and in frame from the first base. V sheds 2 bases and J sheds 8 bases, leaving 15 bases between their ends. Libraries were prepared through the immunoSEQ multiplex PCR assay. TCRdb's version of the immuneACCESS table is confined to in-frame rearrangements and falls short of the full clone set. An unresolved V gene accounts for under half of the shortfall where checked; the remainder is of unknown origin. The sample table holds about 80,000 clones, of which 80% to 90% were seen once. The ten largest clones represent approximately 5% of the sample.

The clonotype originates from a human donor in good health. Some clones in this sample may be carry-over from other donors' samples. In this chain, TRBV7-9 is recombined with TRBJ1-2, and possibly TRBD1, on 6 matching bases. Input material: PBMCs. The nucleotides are TGTGCCAGCAGCTTACAATCAGGGGCTGAGGGCTACACCTTC. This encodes CASSLQSGAEGYTF.